These 26 T cell receptor beta chains were all obtained from the same sample, sequenced in a study of blood T cell repertoires in COVID-19. Sequencing used immunoSEQ multiplex PCR; TCRdb keeps in-frame clones, though not all of them. The data hold about 110,000 clones, with less than 75% observed a single time. Input material: peripheral blood. These receptors all come from a human donor with acute or convalescent COVID-19. The donor label of this sample is uncertain.

This clone was counted between two and nine times. The chain uses TRBV5-1 and TRBJ2-5; 11 bases agree with TRBD2. CDR3 length equals 16 residues. CDR1 is SGHRS and CDR2 is YFSETQ in the germline V gene. Unmatched junction bases numbered 10, after V lost 4 bases and J lost 5 bases. This CDR3 is CASSPTTSGVAETQYF. In DNA form, the CDR3 reads TGCGCCAGCAGCCCGACGACTAGCGGGGTGGCGGAGACCCAGTACTTC.

CDR3 in DNA: TGTGCCAGCAGTTCCGACAGGGCATCTAATGAAAAACTGTTTTTT. Its protein is CASSSDRASNEKLFF. V gene TRBV6-5 combines with J gene TRBJ1-4, with TRBD1 identical over 7 bases. Germline CDR1 and CDR2: MNHEY and SVGAGI. With 4 bases clipped from V and 3 bases from J, the junction kept 5 bases outside the gene matches. This CDR3 contains 15 residues.

This chain links TRBV3-1 (or the pseudogene TRBV3-2) with TRBJ1-2; D not certain. Germline V gives CDR1 LGHDT, CDR2 YNNKEL (reference sequence). The CDR3 is 12 residues long. Trimming left V 4 bases short and J 5 bases short, with 8 bases between. CDR3 nucleotide sequence: TGTGCCAGCAGCCCGGGATTGTATGGCTACACCTTC. It codes for CASSPGLYGYTF.

This sequence joins TRBV6-6 and TRBJ1-1; D is uncertain. The CDR3 contains 14 residues. Trimming shortened V by 0 bases and J by 1 base, and 6 bases separated the two germline ends. Germline V gene lookup returns CDR1 MNHNY and CDR2 SVGAGI (reference sequence). The CDR3 DNA reads as TGTGCCAGCAGTTACTCCGAGGGGAACACTGAAGCTTTCTTT. Its translation: CASSYSEGNTEAFF.

CDR3 residues: CASSQASAKNIQYF. Here the CDR3 DNA reads TGCGCCAGCAGCCAAGCGTCAGCCAAAAACATTCAGTACTTC. The chain uses TRBV4-1 and TRBJ2-4; unclear D gene. Trimming removed 1 base from V and 0 bases from J, with 4 bases in between. The CDR3 covers 14 residues. Germline V gene data show CDR1 as MGHRA and CDR2 as YSYEKL.

V is TRBV5-1 and J is TRBJ1-2, with 9 positions matching TRBD1. The CDR3 extends over 16 amino acids. Per germline, CDR1 SGHRS and CDR2 YFSETQ. Germline trimming cut 4 bases from V and 5 bases from J; bases unmatched to any gene: 12. The CDR3 reads CASSPQPGQGSYGYTF. The CDR3, as DNA: TGCGCCAGCAGCCCCCAACCGGGACAGGGAAGTTATGGCTACACCTTC.

The chain uses TRBV5-6 and TRBJ1-1; D not certain. This CDR3 region has 13 residues. Trimming pared 0 bases from V and 10 bases from J, leaving 13 bases between. Per germline, CDR1 SGHDT and CDR2 YYEEEE. CDR3 nucleotide sequence: TGTGCCAGCAGCTTGGGAAGGGAGTCAACAGCTTTCTTT. Translated: CASSLGRESTAFF.

This chain joins TRBV6-1 and TRBJ2-3; TRBD2 matches at 7 bases. The germline V gene encodes CDR1 MNHNS and CDR2 SASEGT. This CDR3 comprises 15 residues. The junction had 6 bases not matched to a gene; V was cut back by 2 bases and J by 4 bases. The chain's CDR3 is CASSEIWGGPDTQYF. The CDR3 nucleotides read TGTGCCAGCAGTGAAATTTGGGGGGGTCCAGATACGCAGTATTTT.

V usage is TRBV5-1 and J usage is TRBJ2-5, with 10 bases matching TRBD1. Trimming took 3 bases from V and 0 from J; bases not matched to a gene: 2. The CDR3 sequence is 15 residues long. Germline CDR1 reads SGHRS; CDR2 reads YFSETQ. The CDR3 sequence is CASSWGQGYQETQYF. CDR3 DNA sequence: TGCGCCAGCAGCTGGGGACAGGGGTACCAAGAGACCCAGTACTTC.

This chain connects TRBV27 to TRBJ2-3, with 9 bases fitting TRBD2. The V gene end was trimmed by 6 bases and the J gene end by 6 bases; junction bases not matched to a gene: 19. This CDR3 spans 18 amino acids. Germline V gene lookup returns CDR1 MNHEY and CDR2 SMNVEV (reference sequence). In nucleotides, the CDR3 is TGTGCCAGCAGCCTTATCTGGTCTAGCGGGGTAAACATGGATACGCAGTATTTT. Translation: CASSLIWSSGVNMDTQYF.

The chain recombines TRBV11-3 with TRBJ1-6; 9 bases are shared with TRBD1. Germline-derived CDR1 and CDR2 are SGHNT and YENEEA. J gave up 7 bases and V 7 bases, and 8 bases lay outside the gene matches. CDR3 length equals 15 residues. The CDR3 loop is CASNTGQGRNSPLHF. CDR3 DNA: TGTGCCAGCAACACGGGACAGGGAAGGAATTCACCCCTCCACTTT.

This clone occurred a few times. As DNA, the CDR3 is TGTGCCAGCAGCTTGACAGGGGCTTTGGGCACCGGGGAGCTGTTTTTT. It encodes CASSLTGALGTGELFF. J is TRBJ2-2 and V is TRBV5-5, with TRBD1 matching 7 bases. Germline CDR1 SGHKS, CDR2 YYEKEE (reference sequence). Trimming took 1 base from V and 4 from J; bases not matched to a gene: 7. There are 16 residues in the CDR3.

The V and J genes are TRBV19 and TRBJ2-3, with 7 bases fitting TRBD1. Germline V lookup: CDR1 LNHDA, CDR2 SQIVND (reference sequence). This CDR3 region has 15 residues. The ends lost 4 bases at V and 4 bases at J; junction bases unmatched: 8. The CDR3 DNA reads as TGTGCCAGTAGTAGGCAGAGACAGGGTGCAGATACGCAGTATTTT. Its protein is CASSRQRQGADTQYF.

V is TRBV4-1 and J is TRBJ1-2, with a weak D call TRBD1 (5 bases). The CDR3 contains 15 residues. Between the trimmed V and J ends, which lost 0 bases and 0 bases, there was a span of 8 bases. CDR1 MGHRA and CDR2 YSYEKL come from the germline V gene. The CDR3 DNA reads as TGCGCCAGCAGCCAAGAGACAGCTGCTAACTATGGCTACACCTTC. It is translated as CASSQETAANYGYTF.

This clone was observed a few times. The rearrangement joins TRBV21-1 to TRBJ1-1; the tabulated D call, TRBD1, remains unverified against the DNA. TRBV21-1 is a pseudogene segment. There are 13 residues in the CDR3. For the CDR3, the DNA is TGTGCCAGCAGCAAACCAGGGGAAACTGAAGCTTTCTTT. This encodes CASSKPGETEAFF.

The rearrangement uses TRBV2 and TRBJ1-2; D remains unclear. Trimming took off 8 bases at V and 4 bases at J, with 20 bases between the two ends. The V gene's germline CDR1 is SNHLY and CDR2 FYNNEI. This CDR3 contains 15 residues. CDR3 residues: CASAAQTSFFYGYTF. CDR3 nucleotide sequence: TGTGCCAGCGCCGCACAGACAAGCTTTTTCTATGGCTACACCTTC.

This chain links TRBV4-2 with TRBJ1-1, with TRBD1 as a possible D gene (5 bases). This CDR3 is built from 12 residues. V lost 0 bases and J lost 9, with 8 bases in between. The germline V gene has CDR1 LGHNA and CDR2 YNFKEQ. CDR3 amino acids: CASSQDKGQAFF. CDR3 bases: TGTGCCAGCAGCCAAGATAAGGGGCAAGCTTTCTTT.

The J gene is TRBJ2-3, the V gene TRBV18, with 9 bases lining up with TRBD2. This CDR3 has 21 residues. Germline values: CDR1 KGHSH, CDR2 LQKENI. J lost 2 bases, V lost 2 bases, and 20 bases had no gene match. The CDR3 here is CASSPWVRGGERGVVTDTQYF. The CDR3, as DNA: TGTGCCAGCTCACCATGGGTACGGGGTGGAGAGCGGGGGGTGGTCACAGATACGCAGTATTTT.

V is TRBV9 and J is TRBJ1-6, with TRBD1 matching 7 bases. Germline V lookup: CDR1 SGDLS, CDR2 YYNGEE. CDR3 size: 16 residues. With 7 bases clipped from V and 0 bases from J, the junction kept 7 bases outside the gene matches. CDR3 sequence (DNA): TGTGCCAGCGGCGGACAGGTGGACTCCTATAATTCACCCCTCCACTTT. This sequence encodes CASGGQVDSYNSPLHF.

The V call is TRBV7-8, the J call TRBJ2-1, with 7 positions matching TRBD1. Trimming took 5 bases from V and 5 from J; bases not matched to a gene: 6. The CDR3 is 14 amino acids. Germline-derived CDR1 and CDR2 are SGHVS and FQNEAQ. The CDR3 coding sequence is TGTGCCAGCAGCATCCCGGGACAGAACAATGAGCAGTTCTTC. Translating it yields CASSIPGQNNEQFF. Full variable domain (outside the CDR3, taken from reference TRBV7-8 and TRBJ2-1): GAGVSQSPRYKVAKRGQDVALRCDPISGHVSLFWYQQALGQGPEFLTYFQNEAQLDKSGLPSDRFFAERPEGSVSTLKIQRTQQEDSAVYLCASSIPGQNNEQFFGPGTRLTVL.

This sequence joins TRBV7-2 and TRBJ2-2; 7 nucleotides match TRBD1. CDR1 and CDR2 (germline): SGHTA, FQGNSA. V was pared by 1 base and J by 0 bases, with 2 bases of the junction left unmatched. The CDR3 has 16 amino acids. The CDR3 bases are TGTGCCAGCAGCTTAGAGGGGACAGCGAACACCGGGGAGCTGTTTTTT. Protein product: CASSLEGTANTGELFF.

This clone has only one observation. This chain joins TRBV19 and TRBJ1-2; D gene uncertain. Germline V lookup: CDR1 LNHDA, CDR2 SQIVND (reference sequence). There are 15 residues in the CDR3. V lost 5 bases and J 0 bases, leaving 13 bases between the germline ends. The CDR3 nucleotides read TGTGCCAGTAGTGTCCAGAGTACAGCTAACTATGGCTACACCTTC. Its protein is CASSVQSTANYGYTF. Full variable domain (remainder filled in from reference TRBV19 and TRBJ1-2): DGGITQSPKYLFRKEGQNVTLSCEQNLNHDAMYWYRQDPGQGLRLIYYSQIVNDFQKGDIAEGYSVSREKKESFPLTVTSAQKNPTAFYLCASSVQSTANYGYTFGSGTRLTVV.

This chain uses TRBV5-6 with TRBJ1-1; TRBD1 matches 7 bases. This CDR3 is 16 amino acids long. Germline CDR1 is SGHDT and CDR2 is YYEEEE. Trimming cost V 5 bases and J 0 bases; bases outside gene matches: 10. CDR3 loop: CASSPAPGQMNTEAFF. CDR3 bases: TGTGCCAGCAGTCCGGCGCCGGGACAGATGAACACTGAAGCTTTCTTT.

This clone was recorded only once. The chain has TRBV2 and TRBJ2-7; weak D call: TRBD1 (5 bases). This CDR3 comprises 14 residues. Germline V CDR1 and CDR2: SNHLY, FYNNEI. The V gene lost 6 bases and the J gene lost 0 bases, with 12 bases spanning the gap. The CDR3 sequence is CASRGQVASYEQYV. The CDR3, as DNA: TGTGCCAGCAGAGGACAAGTAGCCTCCTACGAGCAGTACGTC.

The sample holds a few counts of this clone. The chain is built from TRBV2 and TRBJ1-6; weak D call: TRBD1 (6 bases). CDR3 size: 13 residues. The ends were cut back, 6 bases at V and 9 bases at J, with 12 bases in the middle. Looked up from germline, CDR1 is SNHLY and CDR2 is FYNNEI. CDR3 sequence reads: CASRPGDVSPLHF. The DNA for the CDR3 is TGTGCCAGCAGGCCAGGGGATGTTTCACCCCTCCACTTT.

This chain connects TRBV5-1 to TRBJ1-1, with D possibly being TRBD1 (5 bases). The V end lost 4 bases, the J end lost 3 bases, and 25 bases lay between the germline ends. There are 18 residues in the CDR3. From germline, CDR1 is SGHRS and CDR2 YFSETQ. CDR3: CASSIRTRAAGGDTEAFF. The CDR3 bases are TGCGCCAGCAGCATTAGGACCCGAGCTGCTGGGGGGGACACTGAAGCTTTCTTT.